This TCR beta chain derives from a study of blood T cells in healthy people across ages. Whole-study results and caveats: TCR beta diversity correlated strongly with naive T cell percentage.

A J-beta primer mix and a sample-barcoded 5' primer were used in a second PCR of about 6 to 12 cycles. Unique molecular identifiers of 12 random nucleotides labeled each cDNA. No fewer than 2.5 million CDR3-containing paired-end reads came from each sample. Each CDR3 protein is one row after TCRdb ran MiXCR on the 5' RACE reads. The table has hundreds of thousands of distinct CDR3 sequences, approximately 30% seen once; the top ten hold less than 20%. This clonotype has a handful of counts. The antigen remains undetermined. V lost 0 bases to trimming and J lost 11 bases, with 10 bases between them. The V gene's germline CDR1 is DFQATT and CDR2 SNEGSKA (reference sequence). The CDR3 is made up of 11 amino acids.

This clonotype originated in a woman older than 75 in good health. The rearrangement joins TRBV20-1 to TRBJ1-1; D gene unclear. Sequenced input: blood. CDR3 coding DNA: TGCAGTGCTAGAGATCTACAAGGGGCTTTCTTT. Translating it yields CSARDLQGAFF.